This is a list of T cell receptor beta chains from one sample in a study of glioma-infiltrating T cells. TCRdb ran MiXCR on the multiplex PCR reads and lists one entry per CDR3 protein. Of some 90,000 distinct CDR3 sequences in the sample, 35% to 50% are singletons; the top ten hold 35% to 45%. Sequencing was performed on glioma tissue, nonneoplastic brain tissue, or PBMCs (not recorded which). The receptor source for this set is a human donor with low-grade glioma or glioblastoma, undergoing nonglioma brain surgery, or in good health (not recorded which). Both conserved end residues are part of each CDR3. The D gene is left open where the match is weak. Some rows mark clone size as missing; the rest say once, few, many or name a class of expanded clone.

size: few
J: TRBJ2-7
length: 15
D: .
V: TRBV29-1
DNA: TGCAGCGTTGAAGAGACAGGTTCCGAAGCCGACGAGCAGTACTTC
CDR3: CSVEETGSEADEQYF

size: .
J: TRBJ2-5
length: 15
D: TRBD2
V: TRBV7-3
DNA: TGTGCCAGCAGCCCTACCGGCGGGGGGGGGAAGACCCAGTACTTC
CDR3: CASSPTGGGGKTQYF

size: .
J: TRBJ2-6
length: 17
D: TRBD1
V: TRBV3-1
DNA: TGTGCCAGCAGCCAACAGACAGGGGGCCGTGGGGCCAACGTCCTGACTTTC
CDR3: CASSQQTGGRGANVLTF

size: many
J: TRBJ2-7
length: 16
D: .
V: TRBV3-1
DNA: TGTGCCAGCAGCCAAGATCAGGGCGGGTGGTCCTACGAGCAGTACTTC
CDR3: CASSQDQGGWSYEQYF

size: many
J: TRBJ1-1
length: 14
D: .
V: TRBV6-6
DNA: TGTGCCAGCAGTTACTCCGGTCTGGACCCTGAAGCTTTCTTT
CDR3: CASSYSGLDPEAFF

size: many
J: TRBJ1-6
length: 14
D: TRBD1
V: TRBV29-1
DNA: TGCAGCGTACGGGACAGAGCGAGTAATTCACCCCTCCACTTT
CDR3: CSVRDRASNSPLHF

size: many
J: TRBJ1-1
length: 17
D: TRBD1
V: TRBV18
DNA: TGTGCCAGCTCACTTAGACAGGGTGGGGTCAAAGGTACTGAAGCTTTCTTT
CDR3: CASSLRQGGVKGTEAFF

size: many
J: TRBJ1-5
length: 16
D: .
V: TRBV18
DNA: TGTGCCAGCTCACCACAGACACATTATAGCAATCAGCCCCAGCATTTT
CDR3: CASSPQTHYSNQPQHF

size: few
J: TRBJ2-1
length: 16
D: TRBD2
V: TRBV7-2
DNA: TGTGCCAGCAGCCTAAGACTAGCGGGGGGAACCAATGAGCAGTTCTTC
CDR3: CASSLRLAGGTNEQFF

size: many
J: TRBJ1-3
length: 15
D: .
V: TRBV19
DNA: TGTGCCAGTAGTACTAACAGACACTCTGGAAACACCATATATTTT
CDR3: CASSTNRHSGNTIYF

size: .
J: TRBJ2-3
length: 16
D: TRBD1
V: TRBV9
DNA: TGTGCCAGCAGCGTAACCTGGACAGGGGAGTCAGATACGCAGTATTTT
CDR3: CASSVTWTGESDTQYF

size: .
J: TRBJ2-1
length: 14
D: .
V: TRBV27
DNA: TGTGCCAGCAGTTTCAGGGGAGGGTACAATGAGCAGTTCTTC
CDR3: CASSFRGGYNEQFF

size: .
J: TRBJ2-6
length: 15
D: .
V: TRBV19
DNA: TGTGCCAGTAGTATAGAAATCTCAGGGGCCAACGTCCTGACTTTC
CDR3: CASSIEISGANVLTF

size: many
J: TRBJ1-5
length: 16
D: .
V: TRBV20-1
DNA: TGCAGTGCTAGAGGAGCGAAACAGGTTAGCAATCAGCCCCAGCATTTT
CDR3: CSARGAKQVSNQPQHF

size: many
J: TRBJ1-5
length: 14
D: .
V: TRBV18
DNA: TGTGCCAGCTCACCAAATCCCGAGGGTCGGCCCCAGCATTTT
CDR3: CASSPNPEGRPQHF

size: many
J: TRBJ2-7
length: 14
D: TRBD1
V: TRBV2
DNA: TGTGCCAGCAGTCGGACAGGGGCATCGAGGGAGCAGTACTTC
CDR3: CASSRTGASREQYF

size: many
J: TRBJ2-1
length: 15
D: TRBD2
V: TRBV7-2
DNA: TGTGCCAGCAGCCCTAGCGGGAGGGGTGTCGATGAGCAGTTCTTC
CDR3: CASSPSGRGVDEQFF

size: .
J: TRBJ2-7
length: 12
D: .
V: TRBV6-5
DNA: TGTGCCAGCAGAACCACTACCTACGAGCAGTACTTC
CDR3: CASRTTTYEQYF

size: .
J: TRBJ2-1
length: 17
D: TRBD2
V: TRBV6-1
DNA: TGTGCCGGCAGTGAACCTAGCGGGAGGGCCCTCTACAATGAGCAGTTCTTC
CDR3: CAGSEPSGRALYNEQFF

size: .
J: TRBJ2-2
length: 16
D: TRBD1
V: TRBV7-9
DNA: TGTGCCAGCAGCCCTGTACAGGGGGCGAACACCGGGGAGCTGTTTTTT
CDR3: CASSPVQGANTGELFF

size: .
J: TRBJ2-1
length: 12
D: .
V: TRBV7-2
DNA: TGTGCCAGCAGCTTAGGATCCAATGAGCAGTTCTTC
CDR3: CASSLGSNEQFF

size: many
J: TRBJ2-1
length: 14
D: .
V: TRBV3-1
DNA: TGTGCCAGCAGCCAAGTTGGAGCGGTTGTTGAGCAGTTCTTC
CDR3: CASSQVGAVVEQFF

size: many
J: TRBJ1-3
length: 14
D: .
V: TRBV11-2
DNA: TGTGCCAGCAGTCCCCTTAGCTCTGGAAACACCATATATTTT
CDR3: CASSPLSSGNTIYF

size: .
J: TRBJ2-7
length: 14
D: .
V: TRBV3-1
DNA: TGTGCCAGCAGCCAAGATTACAGAAGTGACCCGCAGTGCTTC
CDR3: CASSQDYRSDPQCF